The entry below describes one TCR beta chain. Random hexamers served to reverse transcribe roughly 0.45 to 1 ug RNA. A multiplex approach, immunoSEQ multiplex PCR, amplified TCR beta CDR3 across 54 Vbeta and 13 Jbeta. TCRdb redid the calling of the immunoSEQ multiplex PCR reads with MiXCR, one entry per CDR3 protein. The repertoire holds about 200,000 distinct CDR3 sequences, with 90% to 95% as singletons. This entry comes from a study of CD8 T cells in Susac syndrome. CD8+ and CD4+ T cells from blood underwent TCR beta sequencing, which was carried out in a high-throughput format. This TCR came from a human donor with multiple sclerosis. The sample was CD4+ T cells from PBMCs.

The CDR3 coding sequence is TGTGCCAGCAGTTCCGGGACAGCTAAAAAAGCTTTCTTT. It codes for CASSSGTAKKAFF. This chain uses TRBV5-4 with TRBJ1-1, with TRBD1 identical over 7 bases. V trimming: 5 bases; J trimming: 9 bases; junction bases outside the gene matches: 10. CDR1 SGHNT and CDR2 YYREEE come from the germline V gene (reference sequence). The CDR3 has 13 residues.